The rows below give T cell receptor beta chains drawn from one sample of a study of T-cell memory formation after mild COVID-19. TCRdb independently ran MiXCR on the 5' RACE reads; one entry per CDR3 protein. Of about 290,000 distinct CDR3 sequences in the sample, roughly 15% were seen once. The sample was PBMCs or a T cell subset sorted from them (not recorded which). Receptors originate from a man between 18 and 29 years old who had mild COVID-19 (a few samples of this study predate the infection). Cell type and time point are not known. CDR3s include the opening cysteine and the closing phenylalanine or tryptophan. A D gene is named only where the DNA matches it firmly. For some rows the clone size is stated as once, few or many, or as a class when expanded; others skip it.

CDR3 protein: CASSPTIAGGPGIGNETQYF; CDR3 DNA: TGTGCCAGCAGCCCGACGATAGCGGGGGGGCCTGGGATTGGGAACGAGACCCAGTACTTC; V gene: TRBV7-8; CDR3 length: 20; clone size: -; J gene: TRBJ2-5; D gene: TRBD2
CDR3 protein: CASTETSGGPETQYF; CDR3 DNA: TGTGCCAGCACCGAAACTAGCGGGGGCCCAGAGACCCAGTACTTC; V gene: TRBV12-3/TRBV12-4; CDR3 length: 15; clone size: -; J gene: TRBJ2-5; D gene: TRBD2
CDR3 protein: CASSLTPRLAGGYEQYF; CDR3 DNA: TGTGCCAGCAGTTTGACCCCGAGACTAGCCGGGGGATACGAGCAGTACTTC; V gene: TRBV6-6; CDR3 length: 17; clone size: few; J gene: TRBJ2-7; D gene: TRBD2
CDR3 protein: CSAPVGRTYGYTF; CDR3 DNA: TGCAGTGCTCCCGTGGGACGGACCTATGGCTACACCTTC; V gene: TRBV20-1; CDR3 length: 13; clone size: -; J gene: TRBJ1-2; D gene: -
CDR3 protein: CASSLTPAGGWQETQYF; CDR3 DNA: TGTGCCAGCAGCTTAACTCCTGCAGGGGGATGGCAAGAGACCCAGTACTTC; V gene: TRBV7-6; CDR3 length: 17; clone size: many; J gene: TRBJ2-5; D gene: TRBD1
CDR3 protein: CATSPRDRRDYEQYF; CDR3 DNA: TGTGCCACCAGCCCCCGGGACAGAAGGGACTACGAGCAGTACTTC; V gene: TRBV15; CDR3 length: 15; clone size: -; J gene: TRBJ2-7; D gene: TRBD1
CDR3 protein: CASSNPLVQPQHF; CDR3 DNA: TGTGCCAGCAGCAACCCCCTCGTCCAGCCCCAGCATTTT; V gene: TRBV21-1; CDR3 length: 13; clone size: few; J gene: TRBJ1-5; D gene: -
CDR3 protein: CASSQGTSEADTQYF; CDR3 DNA: TGTGCCAGCAGCCAAGGGACTAGCGAGGCAGATACGCAGTATTTT; V gene: TRBV4-2; CDR3 length: 15; clone size: few; J gene: TRBJ2-3; D gene: TRBD2
CDR3 protein: CASSSLLTGTNTEAFF; CDR3 DNA: TGCGCCAGCAGCTCCCTATTGACAGGTACGAACACTGAAGCTTTCTTT; V gene: TRBV5-1; CDR3 length: 16; clone size: once; J gene: TRBJ1-1; D gene: -
CDR3 protein: CSVEDLTGESYGYTF; CDR3 DNA: TGCAGCGTTGAAGATCTGACAGGGGAGAGCTATGGCTACACCTTC; V gene: TRBV29-1; CDR3 length: 15; clone size: many; J gene: TRBJ1-2; D gene: TRBD1
CDR3 protein: CASSQDYSYTEAFF; CDR3 DNA: TGTGCCAGCAGCCAGGACTACAGCTACACTGAAGCTTTCTTT; V gene: TRBV4-2; CDR3 length: 14; clone size: few; J gene: TRBJ1-1; D gene: -
CDR3 protein: CASRPTGARNTIYF; CDR3 DNA: TGTGCCAGCAGGCCGACAGGGGCCCGAAACACCATATATTTT; V gene: TRBV12-3/TRBV12-4; CDR3 length: 14; clone size: few; J gene: TRBJ1-3; D gene: TRBD1
CDR3 protein: CASSRTNRGYGYTF; CDR3 DNA: TGTGCCAGCAGCCGCACAAACAGGGGATATGGCTACACCTTC; V gene: TRBV4-2; CDR3 length: 14; clone size: -; J gene: TRBJ1-2; D gene: TRBD1
CDR3 protein: CASSYDPNTGELFF; CDR3 DNA: TGTGCCAGTTCCTACGACCCGAACACCGGGGAGCTGTTTTTT; V gene: TRBV18; CDR3 length: 14; clone size: -; J gene: TRBJ2-2; D gene: -
CDR3 protein: CASSLEGGLLGTEQYF; CDR3 DNA: TGTGCCAGCAGCTTAGAGGGGGGACTGCTGGGTACGGAGCAGTACTTC; V gene: TRBV7-8; CDR3 length: 16; clone size: few; J gene: TRBJ2-7; D gene: -
CDR3 protein: CASRTDTNTEAFF; CDR3 DNA: TGTGCCAGCCGCACGGACACGAACACTGAAGCTTTCTTT; V gene: TRBV2; CDR3 length: 13; clone size: -; J gene: TRBJ1-1; D gene: -
CDR3 protein: CASSSGWGEAFF; CDR3 DNA: TGTGCCAGCAGCTCGGGCTGGGGTGAGGCTTTCTTT; V gene: TRBV7-9; CDR3 length: 12; clone size: -; J gene: TRBJ1-1; D gene: -
CDR3 protein: CASNEVRTDTQYF; CDR3 DNA: TGTGCCAGCAACGAGGTTAGGACAGATACGCAGTATTTT; V gene: TRBV11-2; CDR3 length: 13; clone size: few; J gene: TRBJ2-3; D gene: -
CDR3 protein: CASSLTGLENYGYTF; CDR3 DNA: TGTGCCAGCAGTTTGACAGGGTTAGAAAACTATGGCTACACCTTC; V gene: TRBV12-3/TRBV12-4; CDR3 length: 15; clone size: -; J gene: TRBJ1-2; D gene: TRBD1
CDR3 protein: CASRSPRQKISGELFF; CDR3 DNA: TGTGCCAGCAGGTCACCCAGGCAGAAGATTTCCGGGGAGCTGTTTTTT; V gene: TRBV11-2; CDR3 length: 16; clone size: few; J gene: TRBJ2-2; D gene: -
CDR3 protein: CASSSVGQIEAFF; CDR3 DNA: TGTGCCAGCAGCTCCGTCGGACAGATTGAAGCTTTCTTT; V gene: TRBV5-5; CDR3 length: 13; clone size: -; J gene: TRBJ1-1; D gene: -
CDR3 protein: CASSSYGGAWEQYF; CDR3 DNA: TGCGCCAGCAGCTCCTACGGGGGGGCCTGGGAGCAGTACTTC; V gene: TRBV5-1; CDR3 length: 14; clone size: few; J gene: TRBJ2-7; D gene: TRBD2
CDR3 protein: CASSVGLAGATDTQYF; CDR3 DNA: TGTGCCAGCAGCGTAGGACTAGCGGGGGCAACAGATACGCAGTATTTT; V gene: TRBV9; CDR3 length: 16; clone size: few; J gene: TRBJ2-3; D gene: TRBD2
CDR3 protein: CASSEPFTDTQYF; CDR3 DNA: TGTGCCAGCAGTGAACCCTTCACGGATACGCAGTATTTT; V gene: TRBV2; CDR3 length: 13; clone size: many; J gene: TRBJ2-3; D gene: -
CDR3 protein: CASSFVFGYTF; CDR3 DNA: TGTGCCAGCAGTTTTGTATTTGGCTACACCTTC; V gene: TRBV12-3/TRBV12-4; CDR3 length: 11; clone size: -; J gene: TRBJ1-2; D gene: -
CDR3 protein: CASSLELAGAEQFF; CDR3 DNA: TGCGCCAGCAGCTTGGAACTAGCGGGGGCTGAGCAGTTCTTC; V gene: TRBV5-1; CDR3 length: 14; clone size: -; J gene: TRBJ2-1; D gene: TRBD2
CDR3 protein: CASSLVGGGQGLGYTF; CDR3 DNA: TGTGCCAGCAGCTTAGTCGGCGGGGGCCAGGGTCTTGGCTACACCTTC; V gene: TRBV7-2; CDR3 length: 16; clone size: -; J gene: TRBJ1-2; D gene: -
CDR3 protein: CASSLSSGGVTEAFF; CDR3 DNA: TGTGCCAGCAGCTTATCGTCTGGGGGGGTCACTGAAGCTTTCTTT; V gene: TRBV7-9; CDR3 length: 15; clone size: -; J gene: TRBJ1-1; D gene: -
CDR3 protein: CASSLGGGGANSPLHF; CDR3 DNA: TGTGCCAGCAGCTTAGGGGGCGGGGGAGCCAATTCACCCCTCCACTTT; V gene: TRBV7-2; CDR3 length: 16; clone size: once; J gene: TRBJ1-6; D gene: -
CDR3 protein: CASSLTVKETQYF; CDR3 DNA: TGTGCCAGCAGCCTGACCGTTAAAGAGACCCAGTACTTC; V gene: TRBV6-5; CDR3 length: 13; clone size: -; J gene: TRBJ2-5; D gene: -
CDR3 protein: CASSLGAGGRQFF; CDR3 DNA: TGTGCCAGCAGCTTAGGAGCCGGCGGACGGCAGTTCTTC; V gene: TRBV7-2; CDR3 length: 13; clone size: many; J gene: TRBJ2-1; D gene: -
CDR3 protein: CSSKIGGNEQFF; CDR3 DNA: TGCAGCTCCAAAATCGGGGGGAATGAGCAGTTCTTC; V gene: TRBV20-1; CDR3 length: 12; clone size: few; J gene: TRBJ2-1; D gene: TRBD2
CDR3 protein: CSVPHSSGAADTQYF; CDR3 DNA: TGCAGCGTCCCTCACTCGTCTGGAGCGGCAGATACGCAGTATTTT; V gene: TRBV29-1; CDR3 length: 15; clone size: few; J gene: TRBJ2-3; D gene: -
CDR3 protein: CASSPIRETANYGYTF; CDR3 DNA: TGTGCCAGCAGCCCCATAAGGGAGACAGCTAACTATGGCTACACCTTC; V gene: TRBV7-3; CDR3 length: 16; clone size: few; J gene: TRBJ1-2; D gene: -
CDR3 protein: CASSLIPGNEQFF; CDR3 DNA: TGTGCCAGCAGCTTAATCCCCGGCAATGAGCAGTTCTTC; V gene: TRBV7-2; CDR3 length: 13; clone size: -; J gene: TRBJ2-1; D gene: -
CDR3 protein: CASSPSGGYLDEQFF; CDR3 DNA: TGTGCCAGCAGTCCTAGCGGGGGGTACTTGGATGAGCAGTTCTTC; V gene: TRBV7-2; CDR3 length: 15; clone size: -; J gene: TRBJ2-1; D gene: TRBD2
CDR3 protein: CASSLSSLVRTDTQYF; CDR3 DNA: TGTGCCAGCAGTTTATCGTCACTAGTTCGCACAGATACGCAGTATTTT; V gene: TRBV27; CDR3 length: 16; clone size: -; J gene: TRBJ2-3; D gene: -
CDR3 protein: CASSPPPGLAGGHETQYF; CDR3 DNA: TGTGCCAGCAGCCCACCCCCGGGACTAGCGGGGGGGCATGAGACCCAGTACTTC; V gene: TRBV7-2; CDR3 length: 18; clone size: few; J gene: TRBJ2-5; D gene: TRBD2
CDR3 protein: CASSRVGALQETQYF; CDR3 DNA: TGCGCCAGCAGCCGGGTGGGGGCCCTCCAAGAGACCCAGTACTTC; V gene: TRBV5-1; CDR3 length: 15; clone size: -; J gene: TRBJ2-5; D gene: -
CDR3 protein: CASSTTWTGGVAFF; CDR3 DNA: TGTGCCAGCAGCACCACCTGGACAGGAGGGGTAGCTTTCTTT; V gene: TRBV7-2; CDR3 length: 14; clone size: -; J gene: TRBJ1-1; D gene: TRBD1
CDR3 protein: CASSRGIAHLGETQYF; CDR3 DNA: TGCGCCAGCAGTCGCGGGATCGCTCACCTGGGGGAGACCCAGTACTTC; V gene: TRBV5-1; CDR3 length: 16; clone size: -; J gene: TRBJ2-5; D gene: -
CDR3 protein: CASSLVSLAGANVLTF; CDR3 DNA: TGTGCCAGCAGCTTAGTGTCACTGGCTGGGGCCAACGTCCTGACTTTC; V gene: TRBV7-9; CDR3 length: 16; clone size: few; J gene: TRBJ2-6; D gene: -
CDR3 protein: CASSLVGSMNTEAFF; CDR3 DNA: TGTGCCAGCAGCTTAGTCGGCAGTATGAACACTGAAGCTTTCTTT; V gene: TRBV7-2; CDR3 length: 15; clone size: few; J gene: TRBJ1-1; D gene: -
CDR3 protein: CASSLGPPVAF; CDR3 DNA: TGTGCCAGCAGCCTTGGACCGCCGGTAGCCTTC; V gene: TRBV14; CDR3 length: 11; clone size: -; J gene: TRBJ1-2; D gene: -
CDR3 protein: CASSYPPSGVLSTDTQYF; CDR3 DNA: TGTGCCAGCAGTTATCCACCTAGCGGGGTCCTCAGCACAGATACGCAGTATTTT; V gene: TRBV28; CDR3 length: 18; clone size: -; J gene: TRBJ2-3; D gene: TRBD2
CDR3 protein: CATGTSGTGQFF; CDR3 DNA: TGTGCCACCGGGACTAGCGGGACCGGGCAGTTCTTC; V gene: TRBV28; CDR3 length: 12; clone size: -; J gene: TRBJ2-1; D gene: TRBD2
CDR3 protein: CASSVGLAGGPKTDTQYF; CDR3 DNA: TGTGCCAGCAGCGTAGGTCTAGCGGGGGGGCCGAAAACAGATACGCAGTATTTT; V gene: TRBV4-2; CDR3 length: 18; clone size: few; J gene: TRBJ2-3; D gene: TRBD2
CDR3 protein: CSAPIGRGGSYNEQFF; CDR3 DNA: TGCAGTGCTCCTATCGGAAGGGGGGGTTCCTACAATGAGCAGTTCTTC; V gene: TRBV20-1; CDR3 length: 16; clone size: few; J gene: TRBJ2-1; D gene: -
CDR3 protein: CASSQGDTDTQYF; CDR3 DNA: TGTGCCAGCTCACAGGGGGACACAGATACGCAGTATTTT; V gene: TRBV18; CDR3 length: 13; clone size: -; J gene: TRBJ2-3; D gene: -
CDR3 protein: CASSSNRGETQYF; CDR3 DNA: TGTGCCAGCAGCTCGAACAGGGGAGAGACCCAGTACTTC; V gene: TRBV7-2; CDR3 length: 13; clone size: -; J gene: TRBJ2-5; D gene: TRBD1